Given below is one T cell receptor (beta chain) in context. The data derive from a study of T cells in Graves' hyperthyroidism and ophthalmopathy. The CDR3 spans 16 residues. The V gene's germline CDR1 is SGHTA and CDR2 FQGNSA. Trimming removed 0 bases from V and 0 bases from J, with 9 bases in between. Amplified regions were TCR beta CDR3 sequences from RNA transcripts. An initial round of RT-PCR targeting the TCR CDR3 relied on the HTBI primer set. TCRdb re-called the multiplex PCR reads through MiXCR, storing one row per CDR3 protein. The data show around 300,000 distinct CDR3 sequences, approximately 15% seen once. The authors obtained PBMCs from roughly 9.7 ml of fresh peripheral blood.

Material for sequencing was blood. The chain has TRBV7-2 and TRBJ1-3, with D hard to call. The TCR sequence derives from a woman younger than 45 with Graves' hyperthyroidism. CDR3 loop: CASSLALSHSGNTIYF. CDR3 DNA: TGTGCCAGCAGCTTAGCGCTGAGCCACTCTGGAAACACCATATATTTT.